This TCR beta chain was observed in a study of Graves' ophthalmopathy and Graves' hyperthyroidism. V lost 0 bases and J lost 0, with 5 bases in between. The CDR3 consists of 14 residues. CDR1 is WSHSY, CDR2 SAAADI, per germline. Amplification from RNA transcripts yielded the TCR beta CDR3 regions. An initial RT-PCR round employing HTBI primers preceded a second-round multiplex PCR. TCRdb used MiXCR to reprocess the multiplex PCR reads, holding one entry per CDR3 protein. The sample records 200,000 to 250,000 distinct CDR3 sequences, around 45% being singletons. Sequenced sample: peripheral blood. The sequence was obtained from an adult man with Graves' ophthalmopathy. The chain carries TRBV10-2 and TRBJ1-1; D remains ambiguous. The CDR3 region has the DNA TGCGCCAGCAGTGAGTCGCCTGTGAACACTGAAGCTTTCTTT. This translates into CASSESPVNTEAFF.